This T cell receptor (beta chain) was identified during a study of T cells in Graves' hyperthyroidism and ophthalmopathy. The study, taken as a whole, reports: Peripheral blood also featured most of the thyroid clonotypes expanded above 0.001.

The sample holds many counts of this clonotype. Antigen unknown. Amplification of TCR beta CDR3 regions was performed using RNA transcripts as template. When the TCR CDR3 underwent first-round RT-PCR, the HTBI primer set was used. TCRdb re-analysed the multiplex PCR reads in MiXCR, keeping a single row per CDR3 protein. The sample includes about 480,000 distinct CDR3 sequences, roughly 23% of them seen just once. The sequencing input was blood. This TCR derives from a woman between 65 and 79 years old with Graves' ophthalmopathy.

The CDR3 region is CASSFPPSYEQYF. The DNA of the CDR3 is TGTGCCAGCAGCTTCCCCCCCTCCTACGAGCAGTACTTC. The chain joins TRBV7-2 to TRBJ2-7; D is uncertain. V lost 3 bases, J lost 0 bases, and 6 bases lay in between. Looked up from germline, CDR1 is SGHTA and CDR2 is FQGNSA. CDR3 length: 13 amino acids.